Presented here are 31 T cell receptor beta chains from one specimen sequenced in a study of shared clonotypes between healthy human individuals. Profiling relied on immunoSEQ multiplex PCR, and the TCRdb table lists in-frame clones only, not all of them. The sample consists of about 610,000 clones, 96% of them appearing once. Terminally differentiated effector memory CD45RA+ cells were left out of the naive CD8 fraction, which was CD45RO-negative and positively selected for CCR7. Material for sequencing was naive CD8+ T cells sorted from blood. These receptors were collected from a woman in her twenties or thirties in good health.

As concerns this clone: Other nucleotide sequences from this sample produce the same CDR3. The V and J genes are TRBV27 and TRBJ1-5, with D unclear. Trimming shortened V by 2 bases and J by 2 bases, and 7 bases separated the two germline ends. CDR1 MNHEY and CDR2 SMNVEV come from the germline V gene (reference sequence). CDR3 length: 14 amino acids. This chain's CDR3 is CASSLRDGNQPQHF. CDR3 bases: TGTGCCAGCAGTTTAAGAGACGGCAATCAGCCCCAGCATTTT.

The V gene is TRBV2, the J gene TRBJ1-2; 8 bases are shared with TRBD1. Germline V gene data show CDR1 as SNHLY and CDR2 as FYNNEI. The CDR3 runs to 16 residues. V shed 1 base and J 2 bases; nucleotides not matched to a gene: 6. The CDR3 loop is CASSEEFRGRNYGYTF. The CDR3 nucleotides are TGTGCCAGCAGTGAAGAATTCAGGGGGCGAAACTATGGCTACACCTTC.

This sequence joins TRBV5-4 and TRBJ1-5; D not resolved. V gave up 4 bases and J gave up 4 bases, with 12 bases separating them. CDR1 and CDR2 from the germline V gene are SGHNT and YYREEE (reference sequence). This CDR3 has 14 amino acids. The CDR3 spells CASSESPGNQPQHF. CDR3 coding DNA: TGTGCCAGCAGCGAGTCACCGGGGAATCAGCCCCAGCATTTT.

The V gene is TRBV4-2, the J gene TRBJ2-5; D could derive from TRBD1 or TRBD2 (5 bases each). The end of the DNA aligns better with TRBJ2-7, so the J call may be wrong. Germline values: CDR1 LGHNA, CDR2 YNFKEQ. The length of the CDR3 is 16 residues. The CDR3 sequence: CASSQEGEPLSYEQYF. The CDR3, as DNA: TGTGCCAGCAGCCAAGAAGGGGAGCCCTTGTCCTACGAGCAGTACTTC.

This rearrangement joins TRBV7-9 to TRBJ2-7; D is undetermined. Germline loops: CDR1 SEHNR, CDR2 FQNEAQ (reference sequence). The V end was cut by 1 base, the J end by 6 bases, with 10 bases between. This CDR3 has 13 amino acids. CDR3 protein: CASSLGATSEQYF. Written as DNA, the CDR3 is TGTGCCAGCAGCTTAGGAGCCACGAGCGAGCAGTACTTC.

This sequence joins TRBV13 and TRBJ1-1; D may be TRBD1 (5 bases). This CDR3 has 15 amino acids. Between the trimmed V and J ends, which lost 1 base and 5 bases, there was a span of 14 bases. Germline values: CDR1 PRHDT, CDR2 FYEKMQ (reference sequence). CDR3 residues: CASSLDRGSRTEAFF. The CDR3 bases are TGTGCCAGCAGCTTAGATCGGGGCAGTAGAACTGAAGCTTTCTTT.

A single count supports this clone. The chain carries TRBV28 and TRBJ1-1; D may be TRBD1 (5 bases). Trimming removed 5 bases at V and 3 bases at J, with 16 bases between. CDR1 is MDHEN, CDR2 SYDVKM, per germline. The CDR3 contains 15 residues. The CDR3 loop reads CASSPDWPGDTEAFF. In DNA, the CDR3 is TGTGCCAGCAGTCCCGATTGGCCGGGGGACACTGAAGCTTTCTTT.

The chain combines TRBV2 with TRBJ2-7; D is perhaps TRBD1 (6 bases). Trimming pared 3 bases from V and 7 bases from J, leaving 16 bases between. This CDR3 region has 14 residues. The germline V gene has CDR1 SNHLY and CDR2 FYNNEI. The CDR3: CASSDRGRAEEQYF. The CDR3 region has the DNA TGTGCCAGCAGTGACAGGGGCCGCGCGGAGGAGCAGTACTTC.

The chain combines TRBV6-4 with TRBJ2-1; D is possibly TRBD1 (6 bases). The CDR3 totals 15 residues. Trimming removed 4 bases from V and 2 bases from J, with 12 bases in between. The V gene's germline CDR1 is MRHNA and CDR2 SNTAGT. The CDR3 nucleotides read TGTGCCAGCAGTGTTGCAGGGGCAACCTACAATGAGCAGTTCTTC. Its translation is CASSVAGATYNEQFF.

The rearrangement uses TRBV27 and TRBJ2-7, with 7 positions matching TRBD1. CDR1 and CDR2 from the germline V gene are MNHEY and SMNVEV (reference sequence). V lost 1 base, J lost 3 bases, and 9 bases stayed unmatched. The CDR3 has 16 amino acids. DNA for the CDR3: TGTGCCAGCAGTTTATTAGGGGACAGCCGTTACTACGAGCAGTACTTC. It codes for CASSLLGDSRYYEQYF.

As regards this clone: This sample also contains other DNA sequences that code for the same CDR3. DNA of the CDR3: TGCAGTGCTATGCCGGATTACGAGCAGTACTTC. It translates to CSAMPDYEQYF. The J gene is TRBJ2-7, the V gene TRBV20-1, with D unclear. This CDR3 has 11 amino acids. Germline CDR1 DFQATT, CDR2 SNEGSKA (reference sequence). Trimming took off 4 bases at V and 4 bases at J, with 8 bases between the two ends.

The CDR3 sequence: CAWSVRGSVKLFF. In DNA form, the CDR3 reads TGTGCCTGGAGTGTAAGGGGCTCCGTTAAACTGTTTTTT. The chain has TRBV30 and TRBJ1-4, with D maybe TRBD1 (5 bases). Trimming removed 0 bases at V and 11 bases at J, with 13 bases between. CDR1 is GTSNPN, CDR2 SVGIG, per germline (reference sequence). This CDR3 spans 13 amino acids.

The V and J genes are TRBV7-2 and TRBJ2-1; 7 bases are shared with TRBD2. Germline CDR1 SGHTA, CDR2 FQGNSA. V was pared by 8 bases and J by 7 bases, with 14 bases of the junction left unmatched. The CDR3 extends over 15 amino acids. The CDR3 loop reads CASPRGAGITNEQFF. CDR3 coding DNA: TGTGCCAGCCCGCGTGGAGCGGGGATAACTAATGAGCAGTTCTTC.

The chain joins TRBV10-3 to TRBJ2-1, with D hard to call. The CDR3 runs 13 residues. Germline V gene data show CDR1 as ENHRY and CDR2 as SYGVKD. The germline V and J ends were trimmed by 10 bases and 1 base, with 11 bases remaining between them. Written as DNA, the CDR3 is TGTGCCACCGGCGGTAGATCCTACAATGAGCAGTTCTTC. Protein product: CATGGRSYNEQFF.

The chain couples TRBV15 to TRBJ2-3; no clear D gene. Germline V gene lookup returns CDR1 LNHNV and CDR2 YYDKDF (reference sequence). V was trimmed by 5 bases and J by 8 bases, leaving 17 bases between them. The CDR3 has 14 amino acids. The CDR3 nucleotides read TGTGCCACCAGCCAAGACGGGTCCCAAGGTACGCAGTATTTT. This codes for CATSQDGSQGTQYF.

The chain joins TRBV5-1 to TRBJ2-5, with 8 bases fitting TRBD1. Unmatched junction bases numbered 11, after V lost 0 bases and J lost 4 bases. The CDR3 spans 17 residues. In germline, CDR1 is SGHRS, CDR2 YFSETQ. CDR3 in amino acids: CASSLGWGQEERETQYF. The CDR3 nucleotides are TGCGCCAGCAGCTTGGGGTGGGGACAGGAGGAAAGAGAGACCCAGTACTTC.

J is TRBJ2-1 and V is TRBV28; D is perhaps TRBD2 (5 bases). Per germline, CDR1 MDHEN and CDR2 SYDVKM. The V and J ends lost 4 bases and 4 bases respectively, with 14 bases between them. The CDR3 has 15 residues. The CDR3 loop is CASSSGVGGYNEQFF. The CDR3 DNA sequence: TGTGCCAGCAGTTCCGGGGTAGGCGGGTACAATGAGCAGTTCTTC.

The rearrangement uses TRBV6-5 and TRBJ1-1; no clear D. Germline V gene lookup returns CDR1 MNHEY and CDR2 SVGAGI. Deletions cut 5 bases from V and 2 bases from J, with 12 bases between. This CDR3 is built from 14 residues. DNA for the CDR3: TGTGCCAGCAGTCCCACCCAAATAAACACTGAAGCTTTCTTT. As protein: CASSPTQINTEAFF.

The genes are TRBV29-1 and TRBJ1-2, with no clear D. Germline CDR1 reads SQVTM; CDR2 reads ANQGSEA. The CDR3 has 14 amino acids. The V gene lost 3 bases and the J gene lost 6 bases, with 17 bases spanning the gap. CDR3 nucleotides: TGCAGCGTTGAGGCCGAACTCGAGCTTAATGGCTACACCTTC. Protein: CSVEAELELNGYTF.

V is TRBV7-9 and J is TRBJ2-1; no reliable D call. The germline gives CDR1 SEHNR, CDR2 FQNEAQ (reference sequence). The CDR3 length is 13 residues. With 11 bases removed from V and 4 bases from J, the gap between germline ends came to 15 bases. Here the CDR3 reads CAGVGDTYNEQFF. The CDR3 region has the DNA TGTGCCGGAGTGGGCGACACTTACAATGAGCAGTTCTTC. Full variable domain (missing parts from reference TRBV7-9 and TRBJ2-1): DTGVSQNPRHKITKRGQNVTFRCDPISEHNRLYWYRQTLGQGPEFLTYFQNEAQLEKSRLLSDRFSAERPKGSFSTLEIQRTEQGDSAMYLCAGVGDTYNEQFFGPGTRLTVL.

The V gene is TRBV5-1, the J gene TRBJ2-3; D ambiguous. This CDR3 comprises 15 residues. V lost 4 bases, J lost 0 bases, and 12 bases lay in between. Germline V CDR1 and CDR2: SGHRS, YFSETQ. Here the CDR3 DNA reads TGCGCCAGCAGCCAGTCGACGGTTAGCACAGATACGCAGTATTTT. This translates into CASSQSTVSTDTQYF.

This sequence joins TRBV7-9 and TRBJ2-5; D possibly uses TRBD1 or TRBD2 (5 bases each). CDR3 size: 14 residues. Germline V lookup: CDR1 SEHNR, CDR2 FQNEAQ (reference sequence). V gave up 2 bases and J gave up 5 bases, with 12 bases separating them. In DNA, the CDR3 is TGTGCCAGCAGCTTAAGAGTAGGGACGGAGACCCAGTACTTC. It translates to CASSLRVGTETQYF.

This clone was observed once. A junction boundary mismatches the germline segment, possibly from a read error. The rearrangement links TRBV25-1 to TRBJ2-4, with no clear D. Germline CDR1 MGHDK, CDR2 SYGVNS. The CDR3 is 10 residues long. In DNA form, the CDR3 reads TGTGCCAGCAGTGAAGACATCCAGTACTTC. Residues: CASSEDIQYF.

This clone was seen only once. The V gene is TRBV2, the J gene TRBJ2-3, with 7 bases matching TRBD2. With V trimmed by 9 bases and J by 1 base, 4 bases remained unmatched. CDR3 length equals 13 residues. Germline V gives CDR1 SNHLY, CDR2 FYNNEI. For the CDR3, the DNA is TGTGCCAGAACTACTAGCGGCACAGATACGCAGTATTTT. The encoded protein is CARTTSGTDTQYF.

This chain connects TRBV4-1 to TRBJ1-5, with no clear D. V was shortened by 1 base and J by 3 bases, with 7 bases between the two germline ends. Per the germline V gene, CDR1 is MGHRA and CDR2 is YSYEKL. This CDR3 is 14 amino acids long. In DNA form, the CDR3 reads TGCGCCAGCAGCCAAGTTCAGGTCAATCAGCCCCAGCATTTT. It encodes CASSQVQVNQPQHF.

As concerns this clone: In the same sample, other DNA sequences code for this CDR3. The V gene is TRBV27, the J gene TRBJ2-2; D ambiguous. CDR1 is MNHEY and CDR2 is SMNVEV in the germline V gene (reference sequence). This CDR3 comprises 12 residues. V lost 5 bases and J 3 bases, leaving 4 bases between the germline ends. CDR3 bases: TGTGCCAGCAGTACCTACACCGGGGAGCTGTTTTTT. Protein: CASSTYTGELFF.

The chain carries TRBV25-1 and TRBJ1-2, with 9 bases lining up with TRBD1. V shed 1 base and J 4 bases; nucleotides not matched to a gene: 4. CDR1 MGHDK and CDR2 SYGVNS come from the germline V gene. The CDR3 is made up of 15 amino acids. The CDR3 is CASSESGDRAYGYTF. As DNA, the CDR3 is TGTGCCAGCAGTGAATCGGGGGACAGGGCCTATGGCTACACCTTC.

V is TRBV27 and J is TRBJ1-1, with D perhaps matching TRBD1 (5 bases). Trimming pared 0 bases from V and 5 bases from J, leaving 13 bases between. The length of the CDR3 is 15 residues. Per germline, CDR1 MNHEY and CDR2 SMNVEV (reference sequence). The CDR3 here is CASSLSGGPQTEAFF. The CDR3 DNA sequence: TGTGCCAGCAGTTTATCCGGGGGACCGCAAACTGAAGCTTTCTTT.

This chain connects TRBV13 to TRBJ2-7, with D unresolved. Germline V lookup: CDR1 PRHDT, CDR2 FYEKMQ (reference sequence). The CDR3 spans 12 residues. Trimming took 5 bases from V and 5 from J, leaving 10 bases between them. CDR3 in amino acids: CASSDERHEQYF. CDR3 sequence (DNA): TGTGCCAGCAGCGACGAACGACACGAGCAGTACTTC.

This chain uses TRBV5-6 with TRBJ2-1; 7 bases are shared with TRBD2. The CDR3 is made up of 15 amino acids. V trimming: 0 bases; J trimming: 2 bases; junction bases outside the gene matches: 2. In germline, CDR1 is SGHDT, CDR2 YYEEEE. Written as DNA, the CDR3 is TGTGCCAGCAGCTTGGGGCTAGCGGCCTACAATGAGCAGTTCTTC. The encoded protein is CASSLGLAAYNEQFF.

The chain has TRBV25-1 and TRBJ1-1; 9 bases agree with TRBD1. Per the germline V gene, CDR1 is MGHDK and CDR2 is SYGVNS. The CDR3 is 16 amino acids. Trimming cost V 2 bases and J 4 bases; bases outside gene matches: 8. The CDR3 protein is CASSEDRTGVSTEAFF. Written as DNA, the CDR3 is TGTGCCAGCAGTGAAGACCGGACAGGGGTTAGCACTGAAGCTTTCTTT.